This TCR beta chain was documented in a study of T cell responses to AZD1222 COVID-19 vaccine. Whole-study results and caveats: At 160-218 and 743-854, vaccine-associated CD4 TCRs were dominant, and they spanned spike.

CDR1 and CDR2 (germline): MNHEY, SVGAGI. V was cut by 5 bases and J by 1 base, with 9 bases left in between. This CDR3 region has 13 residues. Clones were sequenced by immunoSEQ multiplex PCR, and TCRdb holds only the in-frame ones, with some missing. The table lists some 150,000 clones, 85% to 95% of them singletons, with 0.91% in the top ten. Turning to this clone: What it binds is not known.

The chain couples TRBV6-5 to TRBJ2-7; unclear D gene. This receptor was obtained from an adult in good health. The source was peripheral blood, collected on day 0 of MenACWY control vaccination. The CDR3 region is CASSRPGSYEQYF. The CDR3 DNA sequence: TGTGCCAGCAGTCGTCCCGGGTCCTACGAGCAGTACTTC.